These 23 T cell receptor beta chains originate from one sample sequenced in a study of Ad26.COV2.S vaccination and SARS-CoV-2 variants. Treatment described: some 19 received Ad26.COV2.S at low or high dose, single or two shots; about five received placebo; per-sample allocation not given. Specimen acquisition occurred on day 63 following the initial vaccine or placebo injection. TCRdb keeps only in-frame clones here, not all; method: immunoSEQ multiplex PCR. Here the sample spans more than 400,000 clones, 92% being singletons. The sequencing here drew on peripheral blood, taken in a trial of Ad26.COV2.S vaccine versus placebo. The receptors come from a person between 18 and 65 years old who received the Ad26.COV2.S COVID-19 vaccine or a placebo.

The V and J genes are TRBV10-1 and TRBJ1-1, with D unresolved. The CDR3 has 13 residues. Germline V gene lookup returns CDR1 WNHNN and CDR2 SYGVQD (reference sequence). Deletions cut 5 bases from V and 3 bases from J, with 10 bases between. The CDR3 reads CASSHPGDTEAFF. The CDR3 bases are TGCGCCAGCAGTCACCCCGGGGACACTGAAGCTTTCTTT.

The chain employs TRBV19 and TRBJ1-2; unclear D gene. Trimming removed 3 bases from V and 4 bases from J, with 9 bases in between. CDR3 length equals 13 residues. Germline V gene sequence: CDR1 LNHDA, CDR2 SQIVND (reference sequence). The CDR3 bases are TGTGCCAGTAGTATCGGGAGTCGCTATGGCTACACCTTC. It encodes CASSIGSRYGYTF.

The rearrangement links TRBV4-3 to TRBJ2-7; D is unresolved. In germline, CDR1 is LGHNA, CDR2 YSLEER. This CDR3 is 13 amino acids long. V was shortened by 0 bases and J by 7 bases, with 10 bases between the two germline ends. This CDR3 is CASSQDEVREQYF. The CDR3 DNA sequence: TGCGCCAGCAGCCAAGATGAGGTACGGGAGCAGTACTTC.

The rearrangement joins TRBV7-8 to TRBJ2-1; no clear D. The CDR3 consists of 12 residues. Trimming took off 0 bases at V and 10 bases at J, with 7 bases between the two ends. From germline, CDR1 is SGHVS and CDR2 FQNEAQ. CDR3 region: CASSLAVTEQFF. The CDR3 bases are TGTGCCAGCAGCTTAGCAGTAACAGAGCAGTTCTTC.

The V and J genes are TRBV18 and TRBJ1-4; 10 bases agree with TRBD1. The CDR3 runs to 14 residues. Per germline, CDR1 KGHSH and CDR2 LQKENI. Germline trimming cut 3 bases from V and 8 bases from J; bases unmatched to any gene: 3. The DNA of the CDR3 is TGTGCCAGCTCACCCGGGACAGGGGCAGAAAAACTGTTTTTT. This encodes CASSPGTGAEKLFF.

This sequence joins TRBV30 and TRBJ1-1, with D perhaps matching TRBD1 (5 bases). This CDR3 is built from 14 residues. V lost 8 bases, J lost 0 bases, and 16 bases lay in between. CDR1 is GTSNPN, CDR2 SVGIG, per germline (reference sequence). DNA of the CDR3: TGTGCCGGGGGGGTGGGTGCTCTGAACACTGAAGCTTTCTTT. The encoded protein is CAGGVGALNTEAFF.

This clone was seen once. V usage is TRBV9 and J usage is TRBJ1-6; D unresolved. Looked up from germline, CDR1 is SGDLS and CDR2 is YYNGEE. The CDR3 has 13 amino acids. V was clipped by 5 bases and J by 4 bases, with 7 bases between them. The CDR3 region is CASSSPYNSPLHF. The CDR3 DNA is TGTGCCAGCAGTAGCCCGTATAATTCACCCCTCCACTTT.

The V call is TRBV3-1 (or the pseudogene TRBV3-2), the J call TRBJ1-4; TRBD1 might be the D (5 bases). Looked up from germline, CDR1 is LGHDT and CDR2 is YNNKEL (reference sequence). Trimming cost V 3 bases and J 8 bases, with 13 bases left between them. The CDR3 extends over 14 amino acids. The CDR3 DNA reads TGTGCCAGCAGCCATTCGGGACTGAGGGAAAAACTGTTTTTT. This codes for CASSHSGLREKLFF.

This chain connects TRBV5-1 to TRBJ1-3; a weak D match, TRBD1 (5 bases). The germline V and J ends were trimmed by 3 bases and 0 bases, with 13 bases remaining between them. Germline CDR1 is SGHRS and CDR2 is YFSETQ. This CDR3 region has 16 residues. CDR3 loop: CASSYGDSHSGNTIYF. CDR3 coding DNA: TGCGCCAGCAGCTACGGTGACAGCCACTCTGGAAACACCATATATTTT.

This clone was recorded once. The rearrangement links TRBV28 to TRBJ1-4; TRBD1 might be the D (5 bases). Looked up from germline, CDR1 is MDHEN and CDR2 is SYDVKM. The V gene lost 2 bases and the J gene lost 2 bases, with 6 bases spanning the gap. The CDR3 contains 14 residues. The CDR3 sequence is CASSLGGTNEKLFF. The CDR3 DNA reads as TGTGCCAGCAGTTTAGGGGGGACTAATGAAAAACTGTTTTTT.

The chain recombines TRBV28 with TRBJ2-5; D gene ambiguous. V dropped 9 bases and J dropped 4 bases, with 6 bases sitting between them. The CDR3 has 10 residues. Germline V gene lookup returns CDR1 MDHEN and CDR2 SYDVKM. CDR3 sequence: CASQLETQYF. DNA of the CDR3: TGTGCCAGTCAACTAGAGACCCAGTACTTC.

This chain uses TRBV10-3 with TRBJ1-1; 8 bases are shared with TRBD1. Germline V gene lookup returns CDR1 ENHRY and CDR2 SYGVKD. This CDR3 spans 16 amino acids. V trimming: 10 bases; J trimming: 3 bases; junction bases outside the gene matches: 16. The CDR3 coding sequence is TGTGCCACAAACCCCTCCCCCGGGACAGGAGACACTGAAGCTTTCTTT. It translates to CATNPSPGTGDTEAFF.

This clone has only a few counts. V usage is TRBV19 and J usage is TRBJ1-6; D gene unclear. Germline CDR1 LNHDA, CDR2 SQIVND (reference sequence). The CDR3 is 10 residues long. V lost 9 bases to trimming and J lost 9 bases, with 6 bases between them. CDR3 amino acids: CASGSSPLHF. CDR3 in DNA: TGTGCCAGCGGGAGTTCACCCCTCCACTTT. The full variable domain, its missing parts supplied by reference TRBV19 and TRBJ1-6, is DGGITQSPKYLFRKEGQNVTLSCEQNLNHDAMYWYRQDPGQGLRLIYYSQIVNDFQKGDIAEGYSVSREKKESFPLTVTSAQKNPTAFYLCASGSSPLHFGNGTRLTVT.

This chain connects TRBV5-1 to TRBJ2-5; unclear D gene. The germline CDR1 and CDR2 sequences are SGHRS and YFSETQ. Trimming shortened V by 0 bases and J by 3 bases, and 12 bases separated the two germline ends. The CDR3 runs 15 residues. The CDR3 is CASSLGSQPEETQYF. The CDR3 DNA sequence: TGCGCCAGCAGCTTGGGTTCCCAGCCCGAAGAGACCCAGTACTTC.

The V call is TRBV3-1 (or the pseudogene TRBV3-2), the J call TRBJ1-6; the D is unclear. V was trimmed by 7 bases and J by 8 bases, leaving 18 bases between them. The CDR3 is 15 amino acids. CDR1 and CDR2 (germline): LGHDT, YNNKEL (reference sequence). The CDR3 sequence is CASTERFPTHSPLHF. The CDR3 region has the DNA TGTGCCAGCACCGAGAGGTTCCCTACTCATTCACCCCTCCACTTT.

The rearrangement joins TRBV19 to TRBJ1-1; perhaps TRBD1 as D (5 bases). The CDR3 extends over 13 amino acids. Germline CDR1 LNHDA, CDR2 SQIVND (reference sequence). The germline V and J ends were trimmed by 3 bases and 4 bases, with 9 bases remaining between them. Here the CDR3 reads CASSIQGLTEAFF. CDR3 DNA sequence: TGTGCCAGTAGTATCCAGGGACTCACTGAAGCTTTCTTT.

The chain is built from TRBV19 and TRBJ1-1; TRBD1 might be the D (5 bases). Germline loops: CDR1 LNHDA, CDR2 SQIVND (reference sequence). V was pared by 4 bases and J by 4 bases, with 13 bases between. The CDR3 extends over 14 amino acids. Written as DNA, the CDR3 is TGTGCCAGTAGTACGACGTGGGGGGGCACTGAAGCTTTCTTT. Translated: CASSTTWGGTEAFF.

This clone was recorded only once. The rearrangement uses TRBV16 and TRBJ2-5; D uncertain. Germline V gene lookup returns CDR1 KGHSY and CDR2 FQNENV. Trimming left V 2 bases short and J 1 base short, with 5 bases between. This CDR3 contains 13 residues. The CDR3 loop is CASSQAPQETQYF. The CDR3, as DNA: TGTGCCAGCAGCCAAGCTCCCCAAGAGACCCAGTACTTC.

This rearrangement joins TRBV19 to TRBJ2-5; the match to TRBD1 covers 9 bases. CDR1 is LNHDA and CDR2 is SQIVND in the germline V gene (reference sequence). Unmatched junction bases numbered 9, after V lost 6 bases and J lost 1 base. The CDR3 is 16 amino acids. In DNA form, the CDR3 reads TGTGCCAGTAGGGCAAACAGGGGGCCCTTCCAAGAGACCCAGTACTTC. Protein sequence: CASRANRGPFQETQYF. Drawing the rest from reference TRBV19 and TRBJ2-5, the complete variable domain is DGGITQSPKYLFRKEGQNVTLSCEQNLNHDAMYWYRQDPGQGLRLIYYSQIVNDFQKGDIAEGYSVSREKKESFPLTVTSAQKNPTAFYLCASRANRGPFQETQYFGPGTRLLVL.

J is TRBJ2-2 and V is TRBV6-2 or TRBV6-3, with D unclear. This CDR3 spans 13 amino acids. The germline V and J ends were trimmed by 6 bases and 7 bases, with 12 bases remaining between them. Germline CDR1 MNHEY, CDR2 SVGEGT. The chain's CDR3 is CASSPIAVGELFF. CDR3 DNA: TGTGCCAGCAGCCCCATCGCGGTCGGGGAGCTGTTTTTT.

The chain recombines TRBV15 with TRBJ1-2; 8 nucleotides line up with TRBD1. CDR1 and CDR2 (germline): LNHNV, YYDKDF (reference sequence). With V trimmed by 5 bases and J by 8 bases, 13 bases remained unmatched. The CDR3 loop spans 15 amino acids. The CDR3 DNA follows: TGTGCCACCAGCGAATCACCAGGGGGCCTAGGAGGCTACACCTTC. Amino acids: CATSESPGGLGGYTF.

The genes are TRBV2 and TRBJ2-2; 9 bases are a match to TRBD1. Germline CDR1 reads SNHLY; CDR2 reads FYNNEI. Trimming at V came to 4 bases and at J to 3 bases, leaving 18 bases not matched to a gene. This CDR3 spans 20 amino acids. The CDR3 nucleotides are TGTGCCAGCAGTGTTAACCGGGACAGGGTAATGCGCGGTTACACCGGGGAGCTGTTTTTT. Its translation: CASSVNRDRVMRGYTGELFF.

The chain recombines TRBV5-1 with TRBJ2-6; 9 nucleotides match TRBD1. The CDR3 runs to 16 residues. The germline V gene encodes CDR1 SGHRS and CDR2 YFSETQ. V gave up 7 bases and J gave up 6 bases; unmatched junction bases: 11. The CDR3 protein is CASYAGTGNVANVLTF. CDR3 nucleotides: TGCGCCAGCTACGCCGGGACAGGGAATGTGGCCAACGTCCTGACTTTC. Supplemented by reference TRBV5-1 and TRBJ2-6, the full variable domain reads KAGVTQTPRYLIKTRGQQVTLSCSPISGHRSVSWYQQTPGQGLQFLFEYFSETQRNKGNFPGRFSGRQFSNSRSEMNVSTLELGDSALYLCASYAGTGNVANVLTFGAGSRLTVL.